The 16 T cell receptor beta chains listed next were all sequenced from one sample in a study of blood T cells in healthy people across ages. A second PCR of roughly 7 to 11 cycles used a sample-barcoded 5' primer and a J-beta primer mix. Each CDR3 protein gets one entry after TCRdb re-called the 5' RACE reads with MiXCR. The table shows 780,000 or so distinct CDR3 sequences, with roughly three fifths occurring only once. The material sequenced was blood. Receptor source: a man aged 35-49 years in good health.

As regards this clonotype: Since a much larger clone is just one base distant, this may be a read error. The gene calls are TRBV5-5 and TRBJ1-1, with D possibly matching TRBD1 (5 bases). The V gene lost 2 bases and the J gene lost 10 bases, with 9 bases spanning the gap. From germline, CDR1 is SGHKS and CDR2 YYEKEE (reference sequence). The CDR3 sequence is 11 residues long. In DNA, the CDR3 is TGTGCCAGCAGCTTTACAGGAGGAGCTTTCTTT. The encoded protein is CASSFTGGAFF.

The chain links TRBV12-3 or TRBV12-4 to TRBJ2-3, with D unclear. The CDR3 totals 11 residues. The V and J ends lost 6 bases and 7 bases respectively, with 8 bases between them. CDR3 loop: CASRSIHTQYF. The CDR3 region has the DNA TGTGCCAGCAGGTCGATACATACGCAGTATTTT.

The rearrangement uses TRBV3-1 and TRBJ2-6; D is unclear. Deletions cut 7 bases from V and 1 base from J, with 14 bases between. This CDR3 comprises 16 residues. Germline CDR1 is LGHDT and CDR2 is YNNKEL (reference sequence). CDR3 nucleotide sequence: TGTGCCAGCACTTACAAATTTGGGTCTGGGGCCAACGTCCTGACTTTC. This sequence encodes CASTYKFGSGANVLTF.

This sequence joins TRBV20-1 and TRBJ2-7; D unclear. The J call is doubtful: the DNA matches TRBJ2-5 better. The CDR3 runs 14 residues. Germline loops: CDR1 DFQATT, CDR2 SNEGSKA (reference sequence). The CDR3 region has the DNA TGCAGTGCTAGAGAACCCACTTCTATGAAGACCCAGTACTTC. It translates to CSAREPTSMKTQYF.

V gene TRBV5-1 combines with J gene TRBJ1-4, with a possible D match to TRBD1 (5 bases). Trimming removed 2 bases at V and 6 bases at J, with 11 bases between. This CDR3 spans 14 amino acids. Germline CDR1 and CDR2: SGHRS and YFSETQ. The chain's CDR3 is CASSFRVQDEKLFF. CDR3 bases: TGCGCCAGCAGCTTCAGGGTGCAGGATGAAAAACTGTTTTTT.

The chain is built from TRBV20-1 and TRBJ2-4; D perhaps matches TRBD2 (5 bases). Looked up from germline, CDR1 is DFQATT and CDR2 is SNEGSKA (reference sequence). Trimming stripped 1 base from V and 1 base from J, with 8 bases between. This CDR3 region has 14 residues. As DNA, the CDR3 is TGCAGTGCTAGAGCGAGGGTTGCCAAAAACATTCAGTACTTC. Protein product: CSARARVAKNIQYF.

V usage is TRBV7-8 and J usage is TRBJ2-7; D may match TRBD1 or TRBD2 (5 bases each). This CDR3 has 16 amino acids. The V end was cut by 2 bases, the J end by 5 bases, with 19 bases between. Per the germline V gene, CDR1 is SGHVS and CDR2 is FQNEAQ. CDR3 coding DNA: TGTGCCAGCAGCTTACATCATTTTGTGGGGGAAGACGAGCAGTACTTC. This translates into CASSLHHFVGEDEQYF.

The chain uses TRBV7-2 and TRBJ2-3; no reliable D call. The germline V gene has CDR1 SGHTA and CDR2 FQGNSA. This CDR3 comprises 14 residues. V lost 5 bases, J lost 3 bases, and 12 bases lay in between. The CDR3 nucleotides are TGTGCCAGCAGCCTAGGGTGGATTACAGATACGCAGTATTTT. It yields the protein CASSLGWITDTQYF. The full variable domain, rest sourced from reference TRBV7-2 and TRBJ2-3, is GAGVSQSPSNKVTEKGKDVELRCDPISGHTALYWYRQSLGQGLEFLIYFQGNSAPDKSGLPSDRFSAERTGGSVSTLTIQRTQQEDSAVYLCASSLGWITDTQYFGPGTRLTVL.

This clonotype was seen a few times. This sequence joins TRBV27 and TRBJ1-6, with D possibly TRBD1 on 6 matching bases. V lost 5 bases and J 7 bases, leaving 15 bases between the germline ends. CDR1 is MNHEY, CDR2 SMNVEV, per germline (reference sequence). This CDR3 is 15 amino acids long. The CDR3 is CASSHQAGANSPLHF. CDR3 bases: TGTGCCAGCAGTCACCAAGCGGGGGCGAATTCACCCCTCCACTTT.

This clonotype was seen a few times. The rearrangement uses TRBV25-1 and TRBJ1-4, with a weak D call TRBD1 (6 bases). Germline CDR1 and CDR2: MGHDK and SYGVNS. Trimming shortened V by 2 bases and J by 7 bases, and 14 bases separated the two germline ends. The CDR3 has 15 residues. CDR3 bases: TGTGCCAGCAGTGAAAGCCGGCAGGGGAGTGAAAAACTGTTTTTT. This translates into CASSESRQGSEKLFF.

V and J are TRBV7-9 and TRBJ2-7; 8 bases line up with TRBD1. The CDR3 has 16 amino acids. The germline gives CDR1 SEHNR, CDR2 FQNEAQ (reference sequence). Losses at the gene ends were 2 bases for V and 3 bases for J; bases not matched to a gene: 9. The CDR3 region has the DNA TGTGCCAGCAGCTTAAACTCAGGGGGCATCCTCTACGAGCAGTACTTC. Its protein is CASSLNSGGILYEQYF. The full variable domain, with the rest looked up from reference TRBV7-9 and TRBJ2-7, is DTGVSQNPRHKITKRGQNVTFRCDPISEHNRLYWYRQTLGQGPEFLTYFQNEAQLEKSRLLSDRFSAERPKGSFSTLEIQRTEQGDSAMYLCASSLNSGGILYEQYFGPGTRLTVT.

The chain joins TRBV7-9 to TRBJ2-2; D ambiguous. The V and J ends lost 1 base and 0 bases respectively, with 15 bases between them. The CDR3 is 18 residues long. Germline V gene data show CDR1 as SEHNR and CDR2 as FQNEAQ (reference sequence). In DNA, the CDR3 is TGTGCCAGCAGCTTAGTATCAGGATCTAATACGAACACCGGGGAGCTGTTTTTT. Protein product: CASSLVSGSNTNTGELFF. Combining the CDR3 with reference TRBV7-9 and TRBJ2-2 gives the whole variable domain DTGVSQNPRHKITKRGQNVTFRCDPISEHNRLYWYRQTLGQGPEFLTYFQNEAQLEKSRLLSDRFSAERPKGSFSTLEIQRTEQGDSAMYLCASSLVSGSNTNTGELFFGEGSRLTVL.

This chain connects TRBV2 to TRBJ2-1; D gene ambiguous. From germline, CDR1 is SNHLY and CDR2 FYNNEI. The CDR3 runs to 15 residues. Deletions cut 4 bases from V and 1 base from J, with 11 bases between. The CDR3 coding sequence is TGTGCCAGCAGTGTGAGATTAGGGTCCTACAATGAGCAGTTCTTC. This sequence encodes CASSVRLGSYNEQFF.

This rearrangement joins TRBV12-3 or TRBV12-4 to TRBJ2-7, with D maybe TRBD1 (6 bases). The V and J ends lost 6 bases and 5 bases respectively, with 14 bases between them. The CDR3 length is 13 residues. This CDR3 is CASREDSSHEQYF. CDR3 coding DNA: TGTGCCAGCAGGGAGGACAGTTCACACGAGCAGTACTTC.

This chain connects TRBV6-2 or TRBV6-3 to TRBJ1-1; the D is unclear. CDR3 length: 17 residues. Trimming stripped 4 bases from V and 4 bases from J, with 22 bases between. The V gene's germline CDR1 is MNHEY and CDR2 SVGEGT. The CDR3, as DNA: TGTGCCAGCAGTTTTCAGCCGGGCAGTAGAAGGAGCACTGAAGCTTTCTTT. As protein: CASSFQPGSRRSTEAFF.

This clonotype was seen just once. V gene TRBV27 combines with J gene TRBJ1-6, with 8 bases identical to TRBD1. Germline V lookup: CDR1 MNHEY, CDR2 SMNVEV (reference sequence). This CDR3 has 20 amino acids. Trimming at V came to 2 bases and at J to 11 bases, leaving 23 bases not matched to a gene. The CDR3 sequence: CASSLTGQGAAGPLLAPLHF. The CDR3 DNA sequence: TGTGCCAGCAGTTTAACGGGGCAGGGGGCGGCGGGCCCTCTATTAGCACCCCTCCACTTT.